The 20 T cell receptor beta chains below all came from one sample that was sequenced in a study of Graves' ophthalmopathy and Graves' hyperthyroidism. The authors amplified TCR beta CDR3 regions from RNA transcripts. An opening RT-PCR round employed HTBI primers and preceded a second-round multiplex PCR. TCRdb ran MiXCR on the multiplex PCR reads and lists one entry per CDR3 protein. The data hold hundreds of thousands of distinct CDR3 sequences, with 22% observed a single time. The material sequenced was peripheral blood. Source of these receptors: a young woman with stable Graves' hyperthyroidism. Some clones in this sample may be carry-over from other donors' samples.

This clonotype was found many times. The chain couples TRBV6-2 or TRBV6-3 to TRBJ1-2; D not certain. V lost 6 bases, J lost 1 base, and 21 bases lay in between. Germline CDR1 is MNHEY and CDR2 is SVGEGT. This CDR3 comprises 17 residues. CDR3 protein: CASSPPRAGISNYGYTF. CDR3 coding DNA: TGTGCCAGCAGCCCCCCGAGAGCGGGCATCAGTAACTATGGCTACACCTTC.

This clonotype was counted many times. V gene TRBV29-1 combines with J gene TRBJ1-1; tentative D call: TRBD1 (5 bases). CDR1 and CDR2 (germline): SQVTM, ANQGSEA. V was cut by 5 bases and J by 5 bases, with 15 bases left in between. The length of the CDR3 is 13 residues. Here the CDR3 DNA reads TGCAGCGTTACGGCTTGGGGGGAGACTGAAGCTTTCTTT. Translated: CSVTAWGETEAFF. Using reference TRBV29-1 and TRBJ1-1 for the parts outside the CDR3, the full variable domain is SAVISQKPSRDICQRGTSLTIQCQVDSQVTMMFWYRQQPGQSLTLIATANQGSEATYESGFVIDKFPISRPNLTFSTLTVSNMSPEDSSIYLCSVTAWGETEAFFGQGTRLTVV.

The chain employs TRBV6-1 and TRBJ1-3; D gene unclear. Per germline, CDR1 MNHNS and CDR2 SASEGT. V was cut by 5 bases and J by 0 bases, with 11 bases left in between. CDR3 length: 15 amino acids. In DNA form, the CDR3 reads TGTGCCAGCAGTAGGCGAGAGAGCTCTGGAAACACCATATATTTT. This translates into CASSRRESSGNTIYF.

The gene calls are TRBV6-1 and TRBJ2-2, with 7 bases fitting TRBD1. The CDR3 consists of 17 residues. The V gene end was trimmed by 6 bases and the J gene end by 6 bases; junction bases not matched to a gene: 16. CDR1 and CDR2 (germline): MNHNS, SASEGT. CDR3: CASSLSLDRIVSGELFF. In DNA form, the CDR3 reads TGTGCCAGCAGCCTATCCCTGGACAGGATCGTTTCCGGGGAGCTGTTTTTT.

This clonotype was seen a handful of times. The chain couples TRBV2 to TRBJ2-5; a weak D match, TRBD1 (5 bases). Germline lookup yields CDR1 SNHLY and CDR2 FYNNEI. Trimming cost V 1 base and J 5 bases, with 11 bases left between them. The CDR3 totals 14 residues. In DNA, the CDR3 is TGTGCCAGCAGTGAAGGGACAACCGGGGAGACCCAGTACTTC. It encodes CASSEGTTGETQYF. The variable domain in full, completed from reference TRBV2 and TRBJ2-5, reads EPEVTQTPSHQVTQMGQEVILRCVPISNHLYFYWYRQILGQKVEFLVSFYNNEISEKSEIFDDQFSVERPDGSNFTLKIRSTKLEDSAMYFCASSEGTTGETQYFGPGTRLLVL.

This clonotype was counted ten times or more. The genes are TRBV5-1 and TRBJ2-7; 12 bases are shared with TRBD2. The CDR3 is 17 amino acids. The junction had 8 bases not matched to a gene; V was cut back by 4 bases and J by 0 bases. Per the germline V gene, CDR1 is SGHRS and CDR2 is YFSETQ. This CDR3 is CASSPPGLAGTSYEQYF. As DNA, the CDR3 is TGCGCCAGCAGCCCCCCCGGACTAGCGGGAACCTCCTACGAGCAGTACTTC.

This clonotype occurred many times. This chain links TRBV12-3 or TRBV12-4 with TRBJ1-3; D gene ambiguous. The CDR3 consists of 17 residues. Deletions cut 4 bases from V and 0 bases from J, with 16 bases between. CDR3 nucleotides: TGTGCCAGCAGTTCTCCCTCGGACGGACTCTCTGGAAACACCATATATTTT. Translating it yields CASSSPSDGLSGNTIYF.

The J gene is TRBJ2-5, the V gene TRBV6-1; D possibly corresponds to TRBD1 (6 bases). Trimming shortened V by 1 base and J by 7 bases, and 16 bases separated the two germline ends. The CDR3 length is 15 residues. The germline V gene encodes CDR1 MNHNS and CDR2 SASEGT. CDR3 nucleotide sequence: TGTGCCAGCAGTGAAGAAGTCACAGGGTTGGGGACCCAGTACTTC. It specifies CASSEEVTGLGTQYF.

The chain has TRBV4-2 and TRBJ1-1; D is perhaps TRBD1 (6 bases). Germline values: CDR1 LGHNA, CDR2 YNFKEQ. The CDR3 has 14 amino acids. With 5 bases removed from V and 1 base from J, the gap between germline ends came to 11 bases. DNA for the CDR3: TGTGCCAGCAGCGAAGGACAGACGAACACTGAAGCTTTCTTT. Translated: CASSEGQTNTEAFF.

This clonotype was picked up many times. The chain recombines TRBV20-1 with TRBJ2-2, with D hard to call. The CDR3 is 12 amino acids. CDR1 is DFQATT, CDR2 SNEGSKA, per germline (reference sequence). The CDR3 loop reads CRATLASGELFF. The CDR3 DNA reads as TGCAGGGCCACTTTGGCGTCCGGGGAGCTGTTTTTT.

This clonotype was detected ten times or more. V is TRBV12-3 or TRBV12-4 and J is TRBJ1-2; D remains unclear. Trimming stripped 7 bases from V and 3 bases from J, with 15 bases between. The CDR3 runs to 14 residues. This chain's CDR3 is CASNLADWDYGYTF. The CDR3 nucleotides read TGTGCCAGCAACCTCGCGGACTGGGACTATGGCTACACCTTC.

The rearrangement links TRBV24-1 to TRBJ1-5; D ambiguous. V was clipped by 3 bases and J by 5 bases, with 7 bases between them. Germline values: CDR1 KGHDR, CDR2 SFDVKD. This CDR3 contains 13 residues. The CDR3 reads CATSDRRDQPQHF. For the CDR3, the DNA is TGTGCCACCAGTGATAGAAGGGATCAGCCCCAGCATTTT.

This clonotype was counted at least ten times. The V call is TRBV6-1, the J call TRBJ2-5; D remains ambiguous. There are 14 residues in the CDR3. V was clipped by 6 bases and J by 1 base, with 12 bases between them. The germline gives CDR1 MNHNS, CDR2 SASEGT. Here the CDR3 DNA reads TGTGCCAGCAGAAGCGACACCAGCCAAGAGACCCAGTACTTC. It yields the protein CASRSDTSQETQYF.

Comment on this clonotype: The junction and the germline gene differ at one end; a read error may be behind it. The chain joins TRBV25-1 to TRBJ2-7; D unclear. In germline, CDR1 is MGHDK, CDR2 SYGVNS. The CDR3 runs 18 residues. The CDR3 protein is CASSEPSHITVYTYDQYF. In nucleotides, the CDR3 is TGTGCCAGCAGTGAACCCAGTCATATTACAGTGTATACCTACGATCAGTACTTC.

This clonotype was detected many times. The chain couples TRBV6-2 or TRBV6-3 to TRBJ2-7; TRBD2 matches at 7 bases. Germline CDR1 and CDR2: MNHEY and SVGEGT. This CDR3 region has 13 residues. Trimming removed 11 bases from V and 1 base from J; junction bases left unmatched: 8. In DNA, the CDR3 is TGTGCCGGCCGGACTAGTGGATCCTACGAGCAGTACTTC. It is translated as CAGRTSGSYEQYF.

This clonotype was detected a few times. The rearrangement uses TRBV6-5 and TRBJ1-5; D unresolved. With 3 bases removed from V and 0 bases from J, the gap between germline ends came to 9 bases. The CDR3 loop spans 15 amino acids. Germline V gene sequence: CDR1 MNHEY, CDR2 SVGAGI. As DNA, the CDR3 is TGTGCCAGCAGTTATACCAGAAATAGCAATCAGCCCCAGCATTTT. As protein: CASSYTRNSNQPQHF.

This clonotype was seen ten or more times. The genes are TRBV30 and TRBJ1-2, with unresolved D. The germline V and J ends were trimmed by 4 bases and 1 base, with 10 bases remaining between them. The germline V gene encodes CDR1 GTSNPN and CDR2 SVGIG (reference sequence). The CDR3 has 13 amino acids. The CDR3, as DNA: TGTGCCTGGACATGGCACAGTAACTATGGCTACACCTTC. It encodes CAWTWHSNYGYTF.

This clonotype was recorded at least ten times. V and J are TRBV20-1 and TRBJ1-2; no clear D. Trimming took 6 bases from V and 8 from J, leaving 16 bases between them. The length of the CDR3 is 12 residues. CDR1 and CDR2 from the germline V gene are DFQATT and SNEGSKA (reference sequence). This CDR3 reads CSARPRSEGYTF. The DNA for the CDR3 is TGCAGTGCACGGCCAAGGTCCGAAGGCTACACCTTC.

This clonotype was found many times. This sequence joins TRBV10-3 and TRBJ1-2; 8 nucleotides match TRBD1. Unmatched junction bases numbered 7, after V lost 7 bases and J lost 3 bases. This CDR3 has 14 amino acids. Germline V CDR1 and CDR2: ENHRY, SYGVKD. CDR3 bases: TGTGCCATCACCCCAGGGGGCGGTGACTATGGCTACACCTTC. This gives the protein CAITPGGGDYGYTF.

This rearrangement joins TRBV11-2 to TRBJ1-1; no definite D call. The CDR3 spans 16 residues. Germline V lookup: CDR1 SGHAT, CDR2 FQNNGV. V was trimmed by 4 bases and J by 1 base, leaving 16 bases between them. CDR3 DNA: TGTGCCAGCAGCTCGACCCTAAATCCCTCGAACACTGAAGCTTTCTTT. Encoded protein: CASSSTLNPSNTEAFF.